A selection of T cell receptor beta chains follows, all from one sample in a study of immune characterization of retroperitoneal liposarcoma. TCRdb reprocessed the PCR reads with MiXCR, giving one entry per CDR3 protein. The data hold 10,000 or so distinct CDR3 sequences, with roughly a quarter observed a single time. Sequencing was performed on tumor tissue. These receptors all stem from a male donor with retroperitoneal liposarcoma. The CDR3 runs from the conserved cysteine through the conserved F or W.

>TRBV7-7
CASSLAIGRARDTQYF
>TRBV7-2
CASSFAGTSGIVNEQYF
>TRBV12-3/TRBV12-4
CASSLWGNTEAFF
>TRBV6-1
CASGGTGMNSPLHF
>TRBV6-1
CASSGQWRGPHTDTQYF
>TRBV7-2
CASSLAGDEQYF
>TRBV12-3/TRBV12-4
CASKRRRDRGSELFF
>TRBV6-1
CASSFGTSVSSYNEQFF
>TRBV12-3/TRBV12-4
CASSPGQRAFF
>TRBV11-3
CASSAARGTTDTQYF
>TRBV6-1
CASSPRRTENNEQFF
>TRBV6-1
CASSEAVWDSLNTEAFF
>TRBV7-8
CASSVPSGTLREQYF
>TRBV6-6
CASSYSGLAGGGEQFF
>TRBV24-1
CATSETGTQETQFF
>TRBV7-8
CASSALHRGLDYEQYF
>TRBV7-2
CASSRGTSGSKSYEQYF
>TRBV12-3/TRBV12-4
CAGGRPDTEAFF
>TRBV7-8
CASSLATGRGETQFF
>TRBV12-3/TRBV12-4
CASSGGDRDTGELFF
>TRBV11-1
CASSLATGRTEAFF
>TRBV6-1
CASSPRRTENNEQYF
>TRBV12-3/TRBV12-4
CASSRFQGFGDTQYF
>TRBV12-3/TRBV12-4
CASKPGLAGGDTQYF
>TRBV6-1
CASSRLAGVNEQYF
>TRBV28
CASRGGWGANVLTF
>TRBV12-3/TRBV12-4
CTSSRFQGFGDTQYF
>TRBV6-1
CASALAGGGGELFF
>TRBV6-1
CASSWDPADGYTF
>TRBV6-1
CASTSFYSGSPNNEQFF
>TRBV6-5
CASSYSGQGRVNTEAFF
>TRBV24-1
CATSEVGGGEQYF
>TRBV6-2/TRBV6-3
CASRVVGDEQFF
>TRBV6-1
CATRATLEDTQYF
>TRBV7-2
CASSFYGMNTEAFF
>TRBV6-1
CASSVPGQTYEQYF
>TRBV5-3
CASSLAHETQYF
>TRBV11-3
CASSLGFGRGHEQYF
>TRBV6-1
CASGNYEQFF
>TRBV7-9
CASTFTGSDNEQFF
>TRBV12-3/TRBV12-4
CASRDGGQGRAGELFF
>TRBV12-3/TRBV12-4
CASSQTSGGFSYNEQFF
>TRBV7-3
CASSYGTGTDTQYF
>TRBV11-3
CASSLVGGSRYEQFF
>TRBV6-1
CASSYRGYLNTEAFF
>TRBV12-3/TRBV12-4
CASSPGRGGTNEKLFF
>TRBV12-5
CASGGTDRQDTQYF
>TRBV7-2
CASSSTAGGRNEQYF